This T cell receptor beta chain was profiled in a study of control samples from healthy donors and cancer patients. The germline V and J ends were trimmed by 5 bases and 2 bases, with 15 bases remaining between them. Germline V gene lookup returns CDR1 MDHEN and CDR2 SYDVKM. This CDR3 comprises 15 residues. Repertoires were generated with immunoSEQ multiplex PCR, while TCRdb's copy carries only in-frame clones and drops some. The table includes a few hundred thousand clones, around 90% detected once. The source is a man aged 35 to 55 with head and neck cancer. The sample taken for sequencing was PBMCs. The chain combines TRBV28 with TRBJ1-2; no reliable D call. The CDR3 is CASSPPGLGNYGYTF. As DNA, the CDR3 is TGTGCCAGCAGTCCCCCCGGCTTGGGAAACTATGGCTACACCTTC.